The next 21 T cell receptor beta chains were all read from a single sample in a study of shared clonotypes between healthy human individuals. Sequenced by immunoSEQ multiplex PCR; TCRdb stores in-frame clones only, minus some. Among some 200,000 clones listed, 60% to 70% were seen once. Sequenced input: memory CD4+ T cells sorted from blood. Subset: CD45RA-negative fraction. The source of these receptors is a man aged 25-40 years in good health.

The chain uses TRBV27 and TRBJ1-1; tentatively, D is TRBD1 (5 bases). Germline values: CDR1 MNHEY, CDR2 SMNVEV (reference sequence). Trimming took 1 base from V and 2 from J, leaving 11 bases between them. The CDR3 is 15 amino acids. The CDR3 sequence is CASSLFVGENTEAFF. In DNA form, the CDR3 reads TGTGCCAGCAGTTTATTCGTGGGGGAAAACACTGAAGCTTTCTTT.

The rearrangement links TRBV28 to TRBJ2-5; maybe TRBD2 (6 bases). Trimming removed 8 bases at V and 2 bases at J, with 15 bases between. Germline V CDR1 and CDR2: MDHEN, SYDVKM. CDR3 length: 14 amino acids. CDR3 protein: CASQYSGLQETQYF. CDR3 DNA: TGTGCCAGCCAATATAGCGGATTACAAGAGACCCAGTACTTC.

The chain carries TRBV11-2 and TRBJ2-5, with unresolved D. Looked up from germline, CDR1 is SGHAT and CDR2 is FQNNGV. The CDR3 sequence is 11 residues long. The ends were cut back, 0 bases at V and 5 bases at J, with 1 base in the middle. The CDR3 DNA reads TGTGCCAGCAGCTTAGATGAGACCCAGTACTTC. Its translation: CASSLDETQYF.

The CDR3, as DNA: TGTGCCAGCAGCGTAGCCCAACGACAGGGGGAGCAGTTCTTC. Protein: CASSVAQRQGEQFF. The rearrangement uses TRBV9 and TRBJ2-1, with 8 bases matching TRBD1. Germline loops: CDR1 SGDLS, CDR2 YYNGEE. The CDR3 length is 14 residues. Trimming cost V 0 bases and J 10 bases; bases outside gene matches: 6.

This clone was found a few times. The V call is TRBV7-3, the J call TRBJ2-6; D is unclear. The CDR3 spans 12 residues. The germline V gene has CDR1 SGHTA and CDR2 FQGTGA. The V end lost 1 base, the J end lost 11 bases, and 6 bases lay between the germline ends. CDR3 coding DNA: TGTGCCAGCAGCTTAAGTGGGGACGTCCTGACTTTC. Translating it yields CASSLSGDVLTF.

CDR3 sequence: CASSYSGTGGLKTQYF. CDR3 nucleotide sequence: TGTGCCAGCAGTTACTCCGGGACAGGGGGCTTAAAGACCCAGTACTTC. The chain recombines TRBV6-5 with TRBJ2-5; 12 bases align to TRBD1. Germline V CDR1 and CDR2: MNHEY, SVGAGI. CDR3 size: 16 residues. J was trimmed by 6 bases and V by 0 bases; bases with no gene match: 5.

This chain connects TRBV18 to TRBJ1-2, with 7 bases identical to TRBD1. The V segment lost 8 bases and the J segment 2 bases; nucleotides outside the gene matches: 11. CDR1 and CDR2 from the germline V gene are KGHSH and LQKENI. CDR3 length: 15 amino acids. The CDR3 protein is CASSLHRGGNYGYTF. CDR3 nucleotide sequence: TGTGCCAGCAGTCTACACAGGGGCGGCAACTATGGCTACACCTTC.

The CDR3 nucleotides are TGTGCCAGCAGTTATGGCGGAAACACAGATACGCAGTATTTT. It yields the protein CASSYGGNTDTQYF. The genes are TRBV27 and TRBJ2-3; D is unresolved. V lost 4 bases and J lost 2, with 10 bases in between. CDR3 length: 14 amino acids. Germline V gene lookup returns CDR1 MNHEY and CDR2 SMNVEV (reference sequence).

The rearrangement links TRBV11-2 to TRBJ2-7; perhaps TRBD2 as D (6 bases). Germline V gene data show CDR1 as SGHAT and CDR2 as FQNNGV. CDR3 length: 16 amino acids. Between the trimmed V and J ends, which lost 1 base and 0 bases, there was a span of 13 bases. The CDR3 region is CASSLGFGGVSYEQYF. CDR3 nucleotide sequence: TGTGCCAGCAGCTTAGGGTTCGGAGGGGTCTCCTACGAGCAGTACTTC.

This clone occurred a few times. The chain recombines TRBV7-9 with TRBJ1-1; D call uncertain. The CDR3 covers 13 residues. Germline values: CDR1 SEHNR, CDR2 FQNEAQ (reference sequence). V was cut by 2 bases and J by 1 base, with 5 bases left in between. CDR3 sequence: CASSLTWNTEAFF. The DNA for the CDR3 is TGTGCCAGCAGCTTAACGTGGAACACTGAAGCTTTCTTT.

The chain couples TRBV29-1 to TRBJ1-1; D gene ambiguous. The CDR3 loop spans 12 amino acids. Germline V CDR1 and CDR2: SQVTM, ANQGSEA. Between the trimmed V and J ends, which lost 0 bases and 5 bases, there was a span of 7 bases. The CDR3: CSVEDLGTEAFF. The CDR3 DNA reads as TGCAGCGTTGAAGATCTTGGGACTGAAGCTTTCTTT.

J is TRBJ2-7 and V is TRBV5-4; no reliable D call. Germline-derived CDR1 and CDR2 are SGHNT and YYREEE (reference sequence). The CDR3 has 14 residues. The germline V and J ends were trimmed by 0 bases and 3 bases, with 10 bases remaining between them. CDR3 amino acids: CASSLDSDHYEQYF. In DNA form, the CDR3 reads TGTGCCAGCAGCTTGGACAGTGACCACTACGAGCAGTACTTC.

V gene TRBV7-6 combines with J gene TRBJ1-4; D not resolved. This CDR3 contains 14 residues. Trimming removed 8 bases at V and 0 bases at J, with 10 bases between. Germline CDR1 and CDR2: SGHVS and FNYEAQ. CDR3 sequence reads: CASSSAATNEKLFF. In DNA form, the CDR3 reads TGTGCCAGCTCGTCCGCCGCAACTAATGAAAAACTGTTTTTT. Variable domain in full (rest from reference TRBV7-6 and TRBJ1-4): GAGVSQSPRYKVTKRGQDVALRCDPISGHVSLYWYRQALGQGPEFLTYFNYEAQQDKSGLPNDRFSAERPEGSISTLTIQRTEQRDSAMYRCASSSAATNEKLFFGSGTQLSVL.

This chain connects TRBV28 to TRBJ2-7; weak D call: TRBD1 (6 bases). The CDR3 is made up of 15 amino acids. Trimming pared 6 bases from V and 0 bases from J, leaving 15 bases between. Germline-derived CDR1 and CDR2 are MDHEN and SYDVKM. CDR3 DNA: TGTGCCAGCAGCAGAATCGACAGGAGCTCCTACGAGCAGTACTTC. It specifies CASSRIDRSSYEQYF.

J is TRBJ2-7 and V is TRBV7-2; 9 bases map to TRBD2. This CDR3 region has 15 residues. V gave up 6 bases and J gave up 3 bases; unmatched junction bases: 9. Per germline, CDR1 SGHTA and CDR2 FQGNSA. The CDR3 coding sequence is TGTGCCAGCAGGGGGGTAGCGGGAGTTAACTACGAGCAGTACTTC. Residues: CASRGVAGVNYEQYF.

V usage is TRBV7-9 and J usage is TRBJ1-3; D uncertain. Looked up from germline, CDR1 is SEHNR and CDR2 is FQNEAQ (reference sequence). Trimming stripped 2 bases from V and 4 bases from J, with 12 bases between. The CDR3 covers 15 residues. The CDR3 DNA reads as TGTGCCAGCAGCTTATCCGGGATCTTCGGAAACACCATATATTTT. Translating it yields CASSLSGIFGNTIYF.

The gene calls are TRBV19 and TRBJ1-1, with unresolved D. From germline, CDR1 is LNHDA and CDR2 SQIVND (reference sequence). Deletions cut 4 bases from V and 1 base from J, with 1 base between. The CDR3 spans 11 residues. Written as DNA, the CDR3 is TGTGCCAGTAGTAAGAACACTGAAGCTTTCTTT. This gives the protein CASSKNTEAFF.

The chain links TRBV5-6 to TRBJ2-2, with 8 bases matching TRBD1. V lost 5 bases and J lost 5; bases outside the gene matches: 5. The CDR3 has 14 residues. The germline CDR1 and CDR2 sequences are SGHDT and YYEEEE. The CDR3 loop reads CASRDRAPTGELFF. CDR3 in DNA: TGTGCCAGCAGGGACAGGGCCCCAACCGGGGAGCTGTTTTTT.

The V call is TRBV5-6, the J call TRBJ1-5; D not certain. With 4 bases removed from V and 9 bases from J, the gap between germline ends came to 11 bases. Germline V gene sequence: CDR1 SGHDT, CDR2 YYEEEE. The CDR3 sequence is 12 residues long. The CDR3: CASSPGAGPQHF. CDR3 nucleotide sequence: TGTGCCAGCAGCCCGGGTGCAGGGCCCCAGCATTTT.

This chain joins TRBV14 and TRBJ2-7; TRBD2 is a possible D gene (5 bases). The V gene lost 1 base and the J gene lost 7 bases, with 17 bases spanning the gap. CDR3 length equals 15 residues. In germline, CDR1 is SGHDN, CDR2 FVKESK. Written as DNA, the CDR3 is TGTGCCAGCAGCCAAGTAAGGACGGACGGCGGGGAGCAGTACTTC. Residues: CASSQVRTDGGEQYF.

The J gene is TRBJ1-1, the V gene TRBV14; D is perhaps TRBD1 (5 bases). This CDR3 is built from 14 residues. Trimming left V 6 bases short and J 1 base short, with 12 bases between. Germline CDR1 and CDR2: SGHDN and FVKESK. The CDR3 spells CASRPLRENTEAFF. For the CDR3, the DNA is TGTGCCAGCAGACCCCTCAGGGAGAACACTGAAGCTTTCTTT.